These 7 T cell receptor beta chains were all obtained from the same sample, sequenced in a study of shared clonotypes between healthy human individuals. Some clones are missing from TCRdb's copy, which holds only in-frame ones; the method was immunoSEQ multiplex PCR. This sample has some 2.1 million clones, with approximately 95% found just once. The material sequenced was naive CD4+ T cells sorted from blood. Noted subset: CD45RA+ positively selected. All receptors come from a man aged 18 to 29 in good health.

V usage is TRBV15 and J usage is TRBJ2-7; weak D call: TRBD2 (6 bases). The CDR3 extends over 16 amino acids. V was clipped by 3 bases and J by 4 bases, with 19 bases between them. Germline V gene lookup returns CDR1 LNHNV and CDR2 YYDKDF (reference sequence). The CDR3 is CATSSRRIGRAYEQYF. CDR3 bases: TGTGCCACCAGCAGCCGACGGATCGGGAGAGCTTACGAGCAGTACTTC.

The V call is TRBV7-2, the J call TRBJ2-5; D perhaps matches TRBD1 (6 bases). CDR1 and CDR2 from the germline V gene are SGHTA and FQGNSA. The CDR3 has 11 residues. Trimming removed 6 bases from V and 7 bases from J, with 9 bases in between. This CDR3 reads CASRQGWTQYF. The CDR3 nucleotides read TGTGCCAGCAGACAGGGTTGGACCCAGTACTTC.

V is TRBV5-6 and J is TRBJ2-7, with a tentative D call TRBD2 (6 bases). Germline-derived CDR1 and CDR2 are SGHDT and YYEEEE. The V end was cut by 4 bases, the J end by 7 bases, with 12 bases between. The length of the CDR3 is 12 residues. The CDR3, as DNA: TGTGCCAGCAGCAACCCTGGGGGGGAGCAGTACTTC. Its protein product is CASSNPGGEQYF.

About this clone itself: This sample also contains other DNA sequences that code for the same CDR3. The chain carries TRBV18 and TRBJ1-1, with TRBD1 identical over 7 bases. V was clipped by 3 bases and J by 3 bases; unmatched bases: 4. The V gene's germline CDR1 is KGHSH and CDR2 LQKENI. This CDR3 comprises 14 residues. The CDR3 DNA is TGTGCCAGCTCACCCCGGACAGGCGACACTGAAGCTTTCTTT. Amino acid sequence: CASSPRTGDTEAFF.

The chain carries TRBV14 and TRBJ1-1; D gene unclear. In germline, CDR1 is SGHDN, CDR2 FVKESK. This CDR3 is built from 13 residues. Trimming removed 4 bases from V and 1 base from J, with 7 bases in between. CDR3 sequence (DNA): TGTGCCAGCAGCCCGGGAGGGAACACTGAAGCTTTCTTT. It specifies CASSPGGNTEAFF.

This clone was seen once. As DNA, the CDR3 is TGTGCCAGCAGCCCTCCCAACTCTTACGAGCAGTACTTC. It is translated as CASSPPNSYEQYF. This sequence joins TRBV13 and TRBJ2-7; D ambiguous. The CDR3 has 13 residues. Germline V gene lookup returns CDR1 PRHDT and CDR2 FYEKMQ (reference sequence). V was shortened by 5 bases and J by 4 bases, with 12 bases between the two germline ends.

The chain joins TRBV6-5 to TRBJ2-3; possible D gene TRBD2, 5 bases. The length of the CDR3 is 14 residues. Trimming left V 6 bases short and J 4 bases short, with 14 bases between. CDR1 MNHEY and CDR2 SVGAGI come from the germline V gene. CDR3 in DNA: TGTGCCAGCAGACCAGGACTCCATCCAGATACGCAGTATTTT. Translating gives CASRPGLHPDTQYF.